These 3 T cell receptor beta chains share one sample of origin, sequenced in a study of T-cell memory formation after mild COVID-19. TCRdb used MiXCR to reprocess the 5' RACE reads, holding one entry per CDR3 protein. Among around 250,000 distinct CDR3 sequences listed, approximately 9% were seen once. The sample was PBMCs or a T cell subset sorted from them (not recorded which). The source of these receptors is a man between 18 and 35 years old who had mild COVID-19 (a few samples of this study predate the infection). Cell type and time point are not known.

J is TRBJ2-5 and V is TRBV20-1; D is possibly TRBD1 (5 bases). Trimming removed 6 bases at V and 7 bases at J, with 15 bases between. Germline-derived CDR1 and CDR2 are DFQATT and SNEGSKA (reference sequence). The CDR3 is 12 residues long. CDR3 sequence: CSAGVRVGTQYF. In DNA, the CDR3 is TGCAGTGCAGGGGTCAGGGTCGGGACCCAGTACTTC.

The chain links TRBV7-8 to TRBJ2-2, with 14 positions matching TRBD2. V shed 5 bases, J shed 6 bases, and the junction held 2 bases outside the gene matches. Germline V gene data show CDR1 as SGHVS and CDR2 as FQNEAQ. This CDR3 is 15 amino acids long. CDR3 amino acids: CASSETSGGAGELFF. CDR3 coding DNA: TGTGCCAGCAGCGAGACTAGCGGGGGGGCCGGGGAGCTGTTTTTT. The full variable domain, its missing parts supplied by reference TRBV7-8 and TRBJ2-2, is GAGVSQSPRYKVAKRGQDVALRCDPISGHVSLFWYQQALGQGPEFLTYFQNEAQLDKSGLPSDRFFAERPEGSVSTLKIQRTQQEDSAVYLCASSETSGGAGELFFGEGSRLTVL.

The chain carries TRBV12-3 or TRBV12-4 and TRBJ2-7; D is uncertain. The CDR3 is 13 residues long. The V gene lost 3 bases and the J gene lost 3 bases, with 9 bases spanning the gap. In DNA form, the CDR3 reads TGTGCCAGCAGTTTGAGAGGCCACTACGAGCAGTACTTC. Its translation is CASSLRGHYEQYF.